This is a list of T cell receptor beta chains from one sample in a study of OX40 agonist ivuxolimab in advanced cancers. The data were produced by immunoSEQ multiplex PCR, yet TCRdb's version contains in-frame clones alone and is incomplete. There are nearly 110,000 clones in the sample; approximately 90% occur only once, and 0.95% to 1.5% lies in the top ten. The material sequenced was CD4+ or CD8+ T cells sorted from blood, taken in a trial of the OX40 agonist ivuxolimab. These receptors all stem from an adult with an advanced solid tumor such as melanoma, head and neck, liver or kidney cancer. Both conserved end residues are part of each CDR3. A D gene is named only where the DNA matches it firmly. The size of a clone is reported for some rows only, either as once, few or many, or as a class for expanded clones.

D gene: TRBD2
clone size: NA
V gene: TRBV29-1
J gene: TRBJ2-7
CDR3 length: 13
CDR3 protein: CSVGGLANHEQYF
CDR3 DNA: TGCAGCGTGGGGGGACTAGCGAACCACGAGCAGTACTTC

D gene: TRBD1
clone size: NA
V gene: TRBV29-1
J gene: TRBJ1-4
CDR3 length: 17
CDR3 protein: CSVLTGTGIGFGEKLFF
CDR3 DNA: TGCAGCGTCCTGACCGGGACAGGGATAGGATTTGGTGAAAAACTGTTTTTT

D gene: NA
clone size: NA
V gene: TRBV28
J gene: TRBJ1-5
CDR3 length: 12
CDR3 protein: CATDGRSKPQHF
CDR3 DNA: TGTGCCACAGACGGTAGGAGCAAGCCCCAGCATTTT

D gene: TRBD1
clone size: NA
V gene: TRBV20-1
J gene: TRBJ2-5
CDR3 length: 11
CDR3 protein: CSAEQGETQYF
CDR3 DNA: TGCAGTGCTGAACAGGGGGAGACCCAGTACTTC

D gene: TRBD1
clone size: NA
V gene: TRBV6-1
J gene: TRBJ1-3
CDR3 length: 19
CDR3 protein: CASSASIAGTGVSGNTIYF
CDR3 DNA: TGTGCCAGCAGTGCAAGCATTGCCGGGACAGGGGTTTCTGGAAACACCATATATTTT

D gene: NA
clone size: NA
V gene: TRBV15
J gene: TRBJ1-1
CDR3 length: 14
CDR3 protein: CATSRGEGNTEAFF
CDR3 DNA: TGTGCCACCAGCAGAGGGGAAGGGAACACTGAAGCTTTCTTT

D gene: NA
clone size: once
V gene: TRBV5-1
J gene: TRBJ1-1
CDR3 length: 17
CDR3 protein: CASSLVIGSVGATEAFF
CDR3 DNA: TGCGCCAGCAGCTTGGTTATCGGATCGGTCGGGGCCACTGAAGCTTTCTTT

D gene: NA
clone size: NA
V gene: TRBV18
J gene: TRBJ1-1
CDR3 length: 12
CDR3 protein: CASSPAQNEAFF
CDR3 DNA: TGTGCCAGCTCACCCGCCCAGAATGAAGCTTTCTTT

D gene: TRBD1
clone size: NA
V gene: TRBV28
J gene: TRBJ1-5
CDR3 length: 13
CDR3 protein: CASVTGGHQPQHF
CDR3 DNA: TGTGCCAGCGTGACAGGGGGGCATCAGCCCCAGCATTTT

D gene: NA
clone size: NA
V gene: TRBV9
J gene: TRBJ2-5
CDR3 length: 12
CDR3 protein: CASSRTEETQYF
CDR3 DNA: TGTGCCAGCAGCCGGACAGAAGAGACCCAGTACTTC

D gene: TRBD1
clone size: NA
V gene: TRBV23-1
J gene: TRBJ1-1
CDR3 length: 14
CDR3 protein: CASSQRDRGTEAFF
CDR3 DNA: TGCGCCAGCAGTCAACGGGACAGGGGCACTGAAGCTTTCTTT

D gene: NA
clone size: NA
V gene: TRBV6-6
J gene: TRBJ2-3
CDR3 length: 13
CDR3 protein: CASTDLGADTQYF
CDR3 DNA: TGTGCCAGCACTGATTTGGGAGCAGATACGCAGTATTTT

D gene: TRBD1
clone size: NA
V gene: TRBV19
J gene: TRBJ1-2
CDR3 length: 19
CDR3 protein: CASSTSSGTGGNSNYGYTF
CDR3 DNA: TGTGCCAGTAGTACCTCATCCGGGACAGGGGGCAATTCTAACTATGGCTACACCTTC

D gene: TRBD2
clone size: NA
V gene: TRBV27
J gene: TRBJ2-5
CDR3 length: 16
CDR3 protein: CASSFRTSGRQETQYF
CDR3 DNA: TGTGCCAGCAGTTTCCGGACTAGCGGAAGGCAAGAGACCCAGTACTTC

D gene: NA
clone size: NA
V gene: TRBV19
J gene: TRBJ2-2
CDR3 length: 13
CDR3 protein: CASTDPNTGELFF
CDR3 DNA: TGTGCCAGTACGGACCCGAACACCGGGGAGCTGTTTTTT

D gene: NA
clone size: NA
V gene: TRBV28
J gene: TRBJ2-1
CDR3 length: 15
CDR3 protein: CASSKTVSSYNEQFF
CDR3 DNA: TGTGCCAGCAGTAAGACGGTTAGCTCCTACAATGAGCAGTTCTTC

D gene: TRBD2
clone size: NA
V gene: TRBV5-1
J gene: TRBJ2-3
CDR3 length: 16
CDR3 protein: CASSPRTSGRRDTQYF
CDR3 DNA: TGCGCCAGCAGCCCCCGGACTAGCGGGAGAAGAGATACGCAGTATTTT

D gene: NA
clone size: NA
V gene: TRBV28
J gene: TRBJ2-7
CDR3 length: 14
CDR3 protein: CASSWTASSYEQYF
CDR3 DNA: TGTGCCAGCAGTTGGACAGCATCCTCCTACGAGCAGTACTTC

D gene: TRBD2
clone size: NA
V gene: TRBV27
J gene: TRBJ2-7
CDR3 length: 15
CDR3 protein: CASTPRGGRSYEQYF
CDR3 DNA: TGTGCCAGCACTCCCCGGGGCGGGAGGTCCTACGAGCAGTACTTC

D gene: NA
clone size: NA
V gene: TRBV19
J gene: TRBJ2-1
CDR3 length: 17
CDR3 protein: CASSIGLAVSAYNEQFF
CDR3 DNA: TGTGCCAGTAGTATTGGACTGGCGGTTTCGGCCTACAATGAGCAGTTCTTC

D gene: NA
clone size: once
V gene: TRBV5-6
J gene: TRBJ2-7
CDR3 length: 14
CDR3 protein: CASSLWAGTYEQYF
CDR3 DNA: TGTGCCAGCAGCTTGTGGGCGGGAACCTACGAGCAGTACTTC

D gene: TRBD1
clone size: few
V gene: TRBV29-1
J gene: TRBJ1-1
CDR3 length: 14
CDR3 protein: CSVGGQERNTEAFF
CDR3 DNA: TGCAGCGTTGGGGGACAGGAAAGGAACACTGAAGCTTTCTTT

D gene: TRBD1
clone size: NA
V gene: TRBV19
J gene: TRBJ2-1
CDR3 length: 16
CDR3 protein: CASSILPGTGNNEQFF
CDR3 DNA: TGTGCCAGTAGTATCCTCCCCGGGACAGGGAACAATGAGCAGTTCTTC

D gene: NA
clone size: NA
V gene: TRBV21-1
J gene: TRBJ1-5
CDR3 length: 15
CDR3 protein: CASSARDRGFQPQHF
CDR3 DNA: TGTGCCAGCAGCGCCCGGGACAGGGGATTCCAGCCCCAGCATTTT

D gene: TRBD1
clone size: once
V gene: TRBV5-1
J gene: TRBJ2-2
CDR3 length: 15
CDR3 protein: CASSSTGANTGELFF
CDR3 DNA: TGCGCCAGCAGCTCTACAGGGGCGAACACCGGGGAGCTGTTTTTT

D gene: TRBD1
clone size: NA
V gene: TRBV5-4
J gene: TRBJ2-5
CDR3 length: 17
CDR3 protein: CASSPPGTGGRQETQYF
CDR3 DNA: TGTGCCAGCAGCCCTCCTGGGACAGGGGGTCGTCAAGAGACCCAGTACTTC

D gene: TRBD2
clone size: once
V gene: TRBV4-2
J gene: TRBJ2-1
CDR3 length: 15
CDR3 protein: CASSLPGLAGVEQFF
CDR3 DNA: TGTGCCAGCAGCCTTCCGGGACTAGCGGGGGTTGAGCAGTTCTTC

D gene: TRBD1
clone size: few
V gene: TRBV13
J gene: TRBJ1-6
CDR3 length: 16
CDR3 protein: CASSRQITGVNSPLHF
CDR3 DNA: TGTGCCAGCAGCCGACAGATCACAGGGGTTAATTCACCCCTCCACTTT

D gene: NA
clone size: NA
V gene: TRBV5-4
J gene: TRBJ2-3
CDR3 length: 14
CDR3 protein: CASSLAASTDTQYF
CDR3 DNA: TGTGCCAGCAGCTTGGCTGCTAGCACAGATACGCAGTATTTT

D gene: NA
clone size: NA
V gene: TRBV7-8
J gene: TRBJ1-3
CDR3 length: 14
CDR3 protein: CASSLGISGNTIYF
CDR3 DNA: TGTGCCAGCAGCTTAGGGATCTCTGGAAACACCATATATTTT

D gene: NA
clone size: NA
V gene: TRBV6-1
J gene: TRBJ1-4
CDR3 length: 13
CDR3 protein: CASRTDSLEKLFF
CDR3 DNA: TGTGCCAGCAGGACGGACAGCCTTGAAAAACTGTTTTTT

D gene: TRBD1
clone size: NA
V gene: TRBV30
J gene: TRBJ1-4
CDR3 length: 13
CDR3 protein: CAWVPGQGEKLFF
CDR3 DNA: TGTGCCTGGGTCCCGGGACAGGGCGAAAAACTGTTTTTT

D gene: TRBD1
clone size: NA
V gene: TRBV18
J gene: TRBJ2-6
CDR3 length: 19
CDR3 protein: CASSPRNRGPSSGANVLTF
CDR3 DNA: TGTGCCAGCTCACCACGGAACAGGGGGCCTAGCTCTGGGGCCAACGTCCTGACTTTC

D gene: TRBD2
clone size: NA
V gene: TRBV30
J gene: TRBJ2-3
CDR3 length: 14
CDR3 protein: CAREGRWSTDTQYF
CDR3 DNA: TGTGCCCGGGAGGGAAGGTGGTCTACAGATACGCAGTATTTT

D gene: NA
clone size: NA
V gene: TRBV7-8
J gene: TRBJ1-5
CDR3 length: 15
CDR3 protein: CASSMTVGSNQPQHF
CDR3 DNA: TGTGCCAGCAGCATGACTGTGGGGAGCAATCAGCCCCAGCATTTT

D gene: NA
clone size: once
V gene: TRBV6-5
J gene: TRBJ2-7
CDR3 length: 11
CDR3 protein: CASSDGSEQYF
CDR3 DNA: TGTGCCAGCAGTGACGGTAGCGAGCAGTACTTC

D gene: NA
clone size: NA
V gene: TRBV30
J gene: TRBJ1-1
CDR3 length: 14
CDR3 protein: CAWSVPGKNTEAFF
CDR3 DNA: TGTGCCTGGAGTGTGCCAGGAAAGAACACTGAAGCTTTCTTT

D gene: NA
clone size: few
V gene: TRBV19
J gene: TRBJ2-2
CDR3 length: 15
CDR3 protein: CASSIEAYGAGELFF
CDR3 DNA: TGTGCCAGTAGTATTGAGGCTTACGGGGCCGGGGAGCTGTTTTTT

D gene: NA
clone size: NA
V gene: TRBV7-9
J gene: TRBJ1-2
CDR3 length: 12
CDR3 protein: CASSFSGYGYTF
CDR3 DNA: TGTGCCAGCAGCTTTTCGGGCTATGGCTACACCTTC

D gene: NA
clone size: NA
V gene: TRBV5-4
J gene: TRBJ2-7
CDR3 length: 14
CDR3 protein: CASSYDRNRYEQYF
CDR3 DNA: TGTGCCAGCAGCTACGACAGAAACCGCTACGAGCAGTACTTC

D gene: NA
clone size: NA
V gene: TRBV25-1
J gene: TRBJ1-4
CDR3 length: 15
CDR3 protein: CASSERTDFNEKLFF
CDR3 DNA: TGTGCCAGCAGTGAAAGAACAGACTTTAATGAAAAACTGTTTTTT

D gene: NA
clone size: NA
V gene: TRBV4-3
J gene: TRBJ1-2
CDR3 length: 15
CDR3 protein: CASSQEPGREEGYTF
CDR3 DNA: TGCGCCAGCAGCCAAGAGCCGGGGAGGGAGGAAGGCTACACCTTC

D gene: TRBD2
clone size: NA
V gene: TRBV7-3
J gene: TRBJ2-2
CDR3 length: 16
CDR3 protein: CASSFRPRGDTGELFF
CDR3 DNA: TGTGCCAGCAGCTTTCGACCCCGGGGGGACACCGGGGAGCTGTTTTTT

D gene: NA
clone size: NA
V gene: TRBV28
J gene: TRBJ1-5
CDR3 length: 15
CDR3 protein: CASSLAYYSNQPQHF
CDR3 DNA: TGTGCCAGCAGTTTAGCGTACTATAGCAATCAGCCCCAGCATTTT

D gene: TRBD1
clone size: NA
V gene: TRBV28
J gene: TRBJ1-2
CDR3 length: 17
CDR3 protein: CASSNRGTGGRVDGYTF
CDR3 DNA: TGTGCCAGCAGTAATCGCGGGACAGGGGGAAGGGTGGATGGCTACACCTTC

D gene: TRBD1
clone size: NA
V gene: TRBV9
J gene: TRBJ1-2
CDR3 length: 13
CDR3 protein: CASSTQGVTGYTF
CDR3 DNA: TGTGCCAGCTCAACCCAGGGGGTTACTGGCTACACCTTC

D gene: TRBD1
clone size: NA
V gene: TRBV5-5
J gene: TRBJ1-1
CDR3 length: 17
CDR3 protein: CASSLLPGQGRNTEAFF
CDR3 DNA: TGTGCCAGCAGCTTGCTCCCGGGACAGGGGAGGAACACTGAAGCTTTCTTT

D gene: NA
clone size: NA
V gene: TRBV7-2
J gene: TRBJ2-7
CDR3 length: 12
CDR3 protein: CASTSGAYEQYF
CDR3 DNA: TGTGCCAGCACCTCTGGGGCCTACGAGCAGTACTTC

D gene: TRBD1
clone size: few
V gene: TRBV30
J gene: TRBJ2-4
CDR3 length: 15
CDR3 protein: CAWSVGTVAKNIQYF
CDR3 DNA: TGTGCCTGGAGTGTAGGGACAGTAGCCAAAAACATTCAGTACTTC

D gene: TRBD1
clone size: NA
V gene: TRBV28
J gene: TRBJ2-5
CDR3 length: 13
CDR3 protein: CASLGQGYETQYF
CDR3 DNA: TGTGCCAGCTTGGGACAGGGGTACGAGACCCAGTACTTC

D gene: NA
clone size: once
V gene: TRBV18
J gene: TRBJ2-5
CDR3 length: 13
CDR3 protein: CASSPPTQETQYF
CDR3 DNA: TGTGCCAGCTCACCACCGACACAAGAGACCCAGTACTTC

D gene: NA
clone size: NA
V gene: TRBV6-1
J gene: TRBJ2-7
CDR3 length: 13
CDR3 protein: CASSEKQSYEQYF
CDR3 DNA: TGTGCCAGCAGTGAAAAGCAGAGCTACGAGCAGTACTTC

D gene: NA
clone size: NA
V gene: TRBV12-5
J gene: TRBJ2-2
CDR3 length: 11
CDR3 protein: CASVGTGELFF
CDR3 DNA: TGTGCTAGTGTAGGGACCGGGGAGCTGTTTTTT

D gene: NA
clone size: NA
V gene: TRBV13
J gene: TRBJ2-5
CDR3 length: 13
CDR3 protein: CASSLPVSETQYF
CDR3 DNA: TGTGCCAGCAGCTTACCTGTATCAGAGACCCAGTACTTC

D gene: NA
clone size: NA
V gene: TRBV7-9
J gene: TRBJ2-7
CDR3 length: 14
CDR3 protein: CASSSPGLAYEQYF
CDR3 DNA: TGTGCCAGCAGCTCCCCAGGACTCGCCTACGAGCAGTACTTC

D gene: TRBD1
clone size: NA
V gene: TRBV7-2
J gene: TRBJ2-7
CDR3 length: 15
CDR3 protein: CASSLRGQGTGEQYF
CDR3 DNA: TGTGCCAGCAGCTTAAGGGGACAGGGGACCGGCGAGCAGTACTTC